The 4 T cell receptor beta chains below were found in one sample sequenced in a study of shared T cell receptors in the human thymus (dated by TCRdb to the early 2020s). The library was made by the immunoSEQ multiplex PCR assay. TCRdb limited this immuneACCESS table to in-frame rearrangements with V and J called. A share of clones is missing; checked studies link under half to unresolved V genes, and the rest is unexplained. Counted in this sample were hundreds of thousands of clones; approximately 90% of them appeared once. The ten top clones hold around 0.0099% of the sample. These data also formed part of another study, on human thymus T cells.

Sequenced material: thymocytes. These TCRs come from a boy under three years old with a congenital heart defect. Donor details come from another sample of the same person, matched by shared clones.

The chain is built from TRBV5-6 and TRBJ2-1; maybe TRBD1 (6 bases). The germline V gene has CDR1 SGHDT and CDR2 YYEEEE. The V and J ends lost 0 bases and 8 bases respectively, with 9 bases between them. This CDR3 comprises 13 residues. As DNA, the CDR3 is TGTGCCAGCAGCTTGGACAGGGTGGATGAGCAGTTCTTC. As protein: CASSLDRVDEQFF.

The chain couples TRBV27 to TRBJ2-3; 12 bases are shared with TRBD2. The V gene end was trimmed by 2 bases and the J gene end by 0 bases; junction bases not matched to a gene: 15. The V gene's germline CDR1 is MNHEY and CDR2 SMNVEV (reference sequence). The CDR3 length is 21 residues. CDR3 bases: TGTGCCAGCAGTTTACGACCACTAGCGGGAGGTATCGGCCTTAGCACAGATACGCAGTATTTT. Translating it yields CASSLRPLAGGIGLSTDTQYF.

This rearrangement joins TRBV20-1 to TRBJ2-7; D is possibly TRBD1 (6 bases). CDR3 length: 11 residues. V was shortened by 3 bases and J by 5 bases, with 8 bases between the two germline ends. The V gene's germline CDR1 is DFQATT and CDR2 SNEGSKA (reference sequence). The CDR3 DNA follows: TGCAGTGCTAGGTACAGGGACGAGCAGTACTTC. This translates into CSARYRDEQYF.

The rearrangement uses TRBV7-2 and TRBJ1-1; no clear D gene. The germline V gene encodes CDR1 SGHTA and CDR2 FQGNSA. The CDR3 is 16 amino acids. Trimming stripped 2 bases from V and 1 base from J, with 14 bases between. CDR3 amino acids: CASSLNLRRRNTEAFF. CDR3 nucleotides: TGTGCCAGCAGCTTAAATCTTCGCAGGCGGAACACTGAAGCTTTCTTT.